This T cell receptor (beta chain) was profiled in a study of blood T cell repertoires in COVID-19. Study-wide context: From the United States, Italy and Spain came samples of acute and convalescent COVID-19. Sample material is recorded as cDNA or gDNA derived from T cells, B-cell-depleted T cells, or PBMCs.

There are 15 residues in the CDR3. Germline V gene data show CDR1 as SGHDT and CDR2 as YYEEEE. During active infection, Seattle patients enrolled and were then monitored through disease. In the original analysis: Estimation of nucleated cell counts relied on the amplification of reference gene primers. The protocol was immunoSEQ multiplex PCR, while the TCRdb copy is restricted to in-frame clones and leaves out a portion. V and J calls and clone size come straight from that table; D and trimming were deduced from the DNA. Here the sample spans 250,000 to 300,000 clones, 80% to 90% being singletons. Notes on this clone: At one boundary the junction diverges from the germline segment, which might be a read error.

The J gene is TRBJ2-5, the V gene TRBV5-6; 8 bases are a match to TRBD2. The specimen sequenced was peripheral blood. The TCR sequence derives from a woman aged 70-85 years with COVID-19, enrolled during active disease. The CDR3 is CASSPDLGTRREGHF. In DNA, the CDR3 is TGTGCCAGCAGCCCGGACCTAGGGACCCGCCGGGAGGGTCACTTC.